In this sample, the clone carrying this T cell receptor (beta chain) turned up a few times. CDR1 SGHVS and CDR2 FNYEAQ come from the germline V gene. V was clipped by 3 bases and J by 6 bases; unmatched bases: 11. The CDR3 sequence is 16 residues long. This specimen belongs to a study of blood T cell repertoires in COVID-19. Background on the study: Sources were T cells, B-cell-depleted T cells, or PBMCs; the material itself was cDNA or gDNA.

Authors' data handling: Reference gene primers were amplified, and this amplification served to estimate nucleated cell counts. The assay was immunoSEQ multiplex PCR, and TCRdb's table has in-frame clones only and misses some. The V and J calls and the clone size are those of that table, but D and trimming were determined from the DNA. This table has 75,000 to 100,000 clones, more than 80% appearing once. The sample consisted of peripheral blood. The chain joins TRBV7-6 to TRBJ2-3; TRBD2 matches at 8 bases. This sequence was found in a woman aged 80 or over with acute or convalescent COVID-19. DNA for the CDR3: TGTGCCAGCAGCTTCCTACTAGCGGCCTCGGTGGATACGCAGTATTTT. This translates into CASSFLLAASVDTQYF.